The clone carrying this TCR beta chain has a count of ten or more. Its cognate antigen is unknown. RNA transcripts provided the source from which TCR beta CDR3 regions were amplified. The TCR CDR3 first-round RT-PCR relied on the HTBI primer set. TCRdb independently ran MiXCR on the multiplex PCR reads; one entry per CDR3 protein. The sample has around 600,000 distinct CDR3 sequences; 15% to 19% are singletons. Trimming at V came to 3 bases and at J to 3 bases, leaving 10 bases not matched to a gene. In germline, CDR1 is SQVTM, CDR2 ANQGSEA. This CDR3 is 15 amino acids long. The entry originates in a study of T cells in Graves' hyperthyroidism and ophthalmopathy. Broader study findings: Ophthalmopathy was model-predicted a median approximately six months pre-onset.

Clinical symptoms, serum thyroxine and TRAb, thyroid ultrasound and orbital computed tomography were used for the diagnoses. This chain connects TRBV29-1 to TRBJ1-1, with 7 positions matching TRBD1. The origin of this receptor is a woman aged 25 to 39 with Graves' hyperthyroidism. Sample: blood. Here the CDR3 reads CSVDAGQAVDTEAFF. The CDR3 region has the DNA TGCAGCGTTGATGCCGGACAGGCTGTGGACACTGAAGCTTTCTTT.